This TCR beta chain was sequenced for a study of shared clonotypes between healthy human individuals. At the level of the study: CD4 naive and CD4 memory each took three plates per donor, while CD8 naive took two and CD8 memory one.

Per the original data handling: Filtering was not the same, since immunoSEQ gave junction-only sequences without quality scores. This table comes from immunoSEQ multiplex PCR, and its TCRdb copy is limited to in-frame clones, with some not included. V, J and clone size were drawn from that table, and D and trimming were deduced from the DNA. The repertoire holds 2 million to 3 million clones, with 90% to 95% as singletons. Adult donors, all healthy and HIV-negative, had no recent acute infections or vaccinations. V lost 4 bases, J lost 0 bases, and 2 bases stayed unmatched. CDR1 is MGHRA, CDR2 YSYEKL, per germline. This CDR3 has 16 residues.

The sample comprised naive CD4+ T cells from PBMCs. Sample subset: CD45RA+ positively selected. The chain recombines TRBV4-1 with TRBJ1-5; 11 nucleotides agree with TRBD1. The TCR sequence derives from a man between 18 and 35 years old in good health. Some clones in this sample may be carry-over from other donors' samples. In nucleotides, the CDR3 is TGCGCCAGCAGCCGGGGACAGGGGGTTAGCAATCAGCCCCAGCATTTT. Residues: CASSRGQGVSNQPQHF.